This entry lists 27 T cell receptor beta chains sequenced from one sample in a study of T cell responses to AZD1222 COVID-19 vaccine. Measured with immunoSEQ multiplex PCR; TCRdb has only the in-frame clones, and not every one. The sample shows over 95,000 clones, around 89% of them seen only once. The sequencing used peripheral blood, collected 28 days after the second AZD1222 dose. These receptor sequences come from an adult who received the AZD1222 COVID-19 vaccine.

The chain joins TRBV5-3 to TRBJ2-1, with D tentatively TRBD2 (7 bases). TRBV5-3 has ORF status, its function being uncertain. The CDR3 length is 14 residues. V shed 3 bases and J shed 5 bases, with 12 bases lying between them. The CDR3 nucleotides read TGTGCCAGAAGCTCGCGGGGGCCGCACAATGAGCAGTTCTTC. This sequence encodes CARSSRGPHNEQFF.

The rearrangement uses TRBV4-3 and TRBJ2-6; perhaps D is TRBD1 or TRBD2 (6 bases each). In germline, CDR1 is LGHNA, CDR2 YSLEER. Between the trimmed V and J ends, which lost 0 bases and 0 bases, there was a span of 21 bases. The CDR3 covers 21 residues. CDR3 in DNA: TGCGCCAGCAGCCAAGAACCAACACTGGGGGGCTTCTACTCTGGGGCCAACGTCCTGACTTTC. Its translation: CASSQEPTLGGFYSGANVLTF.

The genes are TRBV12-3 or TRBV12-4 and TRBJ2-5; no definite D call. V gave up 2 bases and J gave up 5 bases, with 3 bases separating them. The CDR3 runs to 11 residues. This CDR3 is CASSLTETQYF. The CDR3 DNA follows: TGTGCCAGCAGTTTAACGGAGACCCAGTACTTC.

The V call is TRBV6-1, the J call TRBJ2-5; D possibly matches TRBD1 or TRBD2 (5 bases each). Germline V gene sequence: CDR1 MNHNS, CDR2 SASEGT. This CDR3 contains 12 residues. Trimming cost V 10 bases and J 2 bases, with 11 bases left between them. DNA for the CDR3: TGTGCCACCTTGGGGGTTCAAGAGACCCAGTACTTC. It encodes CATLGVQETQYF.

The table lists this clone with a count of one. This chain uses TRBV15 with TRBJ2-1; D is unresolved. CDR3 length equals 14 residues. V was cut by 5 bases and J by 5 bases, with 13 bases left in between. Germline assignment: CDR1 LNHNV and CDR2 YYDKDF (reference sequence). The CDR3 DNA is TGTGCCACCAGCGTCTTGGTGGGGAACAATGAGCAGTTCTTC. Amino acid sequence: CATSVLVGNNEQFF.

Only a few counts were recorded for this clone. This chain joins TRBV6-5 and TRBJ1-2, with D maybe TRBD1 (6 bases). V lost 5 bases to trimming and J lost 6 bases, with 19 bases between them. This CDR3 region has 15 residues. Germline CDR1 reads MNHEY; CDR2 reads SVGAGI. The CDR3 reads CASSRGGLTGDGYTF. CDR3 nucleotide sequence: TGTGCCAGCAGTAGGGGGGGCCTCACTGGGGATGGCTACACCTTC.

The chain is built from TRBV10-3 and TRBJ1-3; 7 nucleotides line up with TRBD1. V shed 2 bases, J shed 2 bases, and the junction held 6 bases outside the gene matches. The CDR3 covers 16 residues. Germline values: CDR1 ENHRY, CDR2 SYGVKD. CDR3 amino acids: CAISEKGQSTGNTIYF. The DNA for the CDR3 is TGTGCCATCAGTGAGAAGGGACAGAGCACTGGAAACACCATATATTTT.

The rearrangement links TRBV7-3 to TRBJ1-2; D is undetermined. Trimming stripped 5 bases from V and 7 bases from J, with 14 bases between. Germline loops: CDR1 SGHTA, CDR2 FQGTGA. The CDR3 has 13 amino acids. As DNA, the CDR3 is TGTGCCAGCAGCCCCGCCCAAGGGTCTGGCTACACCTTC. Translation gives CASSPAQGSGYTF.

The chain uses TRBV5-8 and TRBJ2-7; no firm D call. CDR3 length equals 14 residues. V was cut by 3 bases and J by 4 bases, with 14 bases left in between. Germline V gene sequence: CDR1 SGHTS, CDR2 YDEGEE. The CDR3: CASSSGPRRYEQYF. In DNA form, the CDR3 reads TGTGCCAGCAGCTCCGGGCCAAGGCGGTACGAGCAGTACTTC.

The rearrangement uses TRBV19 and TRBJ1-5; D is unresolved. Trimming removed 5 bases at V and 0 bases at J, with 14 bases between. CDR3 length: 16 residues. The germline V gene encodes CDR1 LNHDA and CDR2 SQIVND (reference sequence). The CDR3 here is CASSAWEESSNQPQHF. The CDR3 nucleotides read TGTGCCAGTAGTGCTTGGGAGGAATCTAGCAATCAGCCCCAGCATTTT.

The chain carries TRBV4-1 and TRBJ2-2, with D tentatively TRBD1 (5 bases). V was trimmed by 1 base and J by 2 bases, leaving 5 bases between them. The CDR3 consists of 14 residues. The germline gives CDR1 MGHRA, CDR2 YSYEKL. The CDR3 spells CASSQGTNTGELFF. CDR3 in DNA: TGCGCCAGCAGCCAAGGGACAAACACCGGGGAGCTGTTTTTT.

The chain couples TRBV5-1 to TRBJ2-3, with a weak D call TRBD1 (6 bases). V lost 2 bases, J lost 0 bases, and 13 bases lay in between. The CDR3 contains 16 residues. From germline, CDR1 is SGHRS and CDR2 YFSETQ. CDR3 nucleotides: TGCGCCAGCAGCTTAGGGGGACGCTATAGCACAGATACGCAGTATTTT. It translates to CASSLGGRYSTDTQYF.

The chain is built from TRBV5-4 and TRBJ1-3, with 7 bases lining up with TRBD1. CDR3 length: 14 residues. CDR1 and CDR2 (germline): SGHNT, YYREEE (reference sequence). V shed 5 bases and J 2 bases; nucleotides not matched to a gene: 4. In DNA, the CDR3 is TGTGCCAGCAGACCCGGGACAGCTGGAAACACCATATATTTT. This gives the protein CASRPGTAGNTIYF.

This rearrangement joins TRBV10-3 to TRBJ1-4, with 8 bases that match TRBD1. This CDR3 comprises 15 residues. Germline V lookup: CDR1 ENHRY, CDR2 SYGVKD. Trimming at V came to 2 bases and at J to 8 bases, leaving 7 bases not matched to a gene. This chain's CDR3 is CAISEETGDREKLFF. As DNA, the CDR3 is TGTGCCATCAGTGAGGAGACAGGGGATCGGGAAAAACTGTTTTTT.

This clone is a singleton in its sample. Other DNA sequences in the same sample also yield this CDR3. The chain uses TRBV7-2 and TRBJ2-5, with D possibly being TRBD1 (6 bases). Germline CDR1 is SGHTA and CDR2 is FQGNSA. The CDR3 consists of 14 residues. V was shortened by 0 bases and J by 1 base, with 6 bases between the two germline ends. The CDR3: CASSLAGGQETQYF. The CDR3 nucleotides read TGTGCCAGCAGCTTAGCAGGGGGCCAAGAGACCCAGTACTTC.

In this sample, this clone turned up once. The chain is built from TRBV7-9 and TRBJ1-1, with D unclear. V was cut by 3 bases and J by 4 bases, with 12 bases left in between. The CDR3 has 14 residues. Looked up from germline, CDR1 is SEHNR and CDR2 is FQNEAQ (reference sequence). The CDR3 coding sequence is TGTGCCAGCAGCTTTGCTGGGTCCGGCACTGAAGCTTTCTTT. This sequence encodes CASSFAGSGTEAFF.

CDR3 loop: CASTPGGMNNEQFF. The CDR3 DNA sequence: TGTGCCAGCACCCCAGGGGGCATGAACAATGAGCAGTTCTTC. The V gene is TRBV7-9, the J gene TRBJ2-1; TRBD1 matches 8 bases. CDR3 size: 14 residues. V lost 7 bases, J lost 5 bases, and 7 bases stayed unmatched. Germline V gene lookup returns CDR1 SEHNR and CDR2 FQNEAQ (reference sequence).

This clone has a handful of counts. The chain couples TRBV11-3 to TRBJ1-1; D gene ambiguous. The CDR3 has 14 amino acids. The germline CDR1 and CDR2 sequences are SGHNT and YENEEA. V lost 1 base and J 4 bases, leaving 10 bases between the germline ends. CDR3 DNA: TGTGCCAGCAGCTTAGCACCCGGCGGCACTGAAGCTTTCTTT. It codes for CASSLAPGGTEAFF.

The chain carries TRBV9 and TRBJ2-5; D might be TRBD1 or TRBD2, each matching 6 bases. Germline V gene lookup returns CDR1 SGDLS and CDR2 YYNGEE. The V end lost 0 bases, the J end lost 3 bases, and 15 bases lay between the germline ends. The CDR3 covers 16 residues. The chain's CDR3 is CASSVDLGGGKETQYF. CDR3 bases: TGTGCCAGCAGCGTAGATCTGGGGGGCGGGAAAGAGACCCAGTACTTC.

This clone showed up just a few times. The chain is built from TRBV4-2 and TRBJ2-7, with unresolved D. This CDR3 comprises 14 residues. CDR1 and CDR2 from the germline V gene are LGHNA and YNFKEQ. V was pared by 0 bases and J by 7 bases, with 13 bases between. This CDR3 is CASSQDLQDGEQYF. In nucleotides, the CDR3 is TGTGCCAGCAGCCAAGATTTGCAGGACGGAGAGCAGTACTTC.

This sequence joins TRBV10-3 and TRBJ2-3; 7 positions match TRBD1. The CDR3 loop spans 16 amino acids. V trimming: 0 bases; J trimming: 7 bases; junction bases outside the gene matches: 10. Germline CDR1 and CDR2: ENHRY and SYGVKD. CDR3 in amino acids: CAISESTGTLSNTQYF. In DNA form, the CDR3 reads TGTGCCATCAGTGAGTCGACAGGGACCCTCTCCAATACGCAGTATTTT.

This chain links TRBV27 with TRBJ1-1; D is possibly TRBD1 (5 bases). The CDR3 runs 14 residues. V was trimmed by 3 bases and J by 4 bases, leaving 12 bases between them. Germline values: CDR1 MNHEY, CDR2 SMNVEV (reference sequence). The CDR3 DNA reads TGTGCCAGCAGTTTTGGCCTGGGGGGCACTGAAGCTTTCTTT. Protein: CASSFGLGGTEAFF.

The chain employs TRBV7-2 and TRBJ1-2; 8 positions match TRBD1. This CDR3 comprises 15 residues. Germline V lookup: CDR1 SGHTA, CDR2 FQGNSA. The V segment lost 4 bases and the J segment 4 bases; nucleotides outside the gene matches: 8. The CDR3 loop is CASSYAGGSFYGYTF. Written as DNA, the CDR3 is TGTGCCAGCAGCTACGCAGGGGGCTCCTTCTATGGCTACACCTTC.

The chain links TRBV6-2 or TRBV6-3 to TRBJ2-1, with D unclear. With 2 bases removed from V and 4 bases from J, the gap between germline ends came to 9 bases. Germline CDR1 MNHEY, CDR2 SVGEGT. The CDR3 runs 14 residues. The CDR3 sequence: CASSYHPQYNEQFF. In DNA, the CDR3 is TGTGCCAGCAGTTACCATCCCCAGTACAATGAGCAGTTCTTC.

V usage is TRBV12-3 or TRBV12-4 and J usage is TRBJ2-5; D is unclear. Trimming took 5 bases from V and 2 from J, leaving 6 bases between them. The CDR3 covers 12 residues. CDR3 nucleotide sequence: TGTGCCAGCAGTCGAGGTCAAGAGACCCAGTACTTC. As protein: CASSRGQETQYF.

CDR3 sequence (DNA): TGTGCCAGCAGCCTATCGATAGCAGGGGCCCTAGGTTATGGCTACACCTTC. It translates to CASSLSIAGALGYGYTF. The chain carries TRBV7-8 and TRBJ1-2; D may be TRBD1 (6 bases). Looked up from germline, CDR1 is SGHVS and CDR2 is FQNEAQ. The ends were cut back, 5 bases at V and 5 bases at J, with 24 bases in the middle. This CDR3 has 17 amino acids.

V gene TRBV6-5 combines with J gene TRBJ1-1; D not resolved. The CDR3 covers 15 residues. Germline loops: CDR1 MNHEY, CDR2 SVGAGI. The germline V and J ends were trimmed by 0 bases and 0 bases, with 8 bases remaining between them. CDR3 sequence: CASSYSGGMNTEAFF. CDR3 coding DNA: TGTGCCAGCAGTTACTCTGGAGGGATGAACACTGAAGCTTTCTTT.